Listed here are 9 T cell receptor beta chains from one sample, sequenced in a study of CD8+ T cells in alopecia areata. As to treatment: oral pan-JAK inhibitor, 5-10 mg twice daily. Isolated RNA was reverse transcribed into cDNA used as the sequencing template. TCRdb's copy holds only in-frame clones and misses some; the assay was immunoSEQ multiplex PCR. The repertoire includes 75,000 to 80,000 clones, approximately 66% of them detected once, and 23% sits in the top ten. Specimen: CD8+ T cells sorted from blood, collected at week 24, from a patient treated with tofacitinib. The receptors originated from a human donor with alopecia areata.

The rearrangement joins TRBV6-5 to TRBJ2-7, with TRBD2 identical over 7 bases. J lost 2 bases, V lost 6 bases, and 7 bases had no gene match. CDR1 MNHEY and CDR2 SVGAGI come from the germline V gene. This CDR3 spans 14 amino acids. The CDR3 is CASSPRTRAYEQYF. CDR3 sequence (DNA): TGTGCCAGCAGCCCCCGGACTAGAGCCTACGAGCAGTACTTC.

The chain combines TRBV29-1 with TRBJ2-2, with TRBD2 identical over 8 bases. J gave up 1 base and V 6 bases, and 4 bases lay outside the gene matches. The CDR3 totals 14 residues. CDR1 is SQVTM and CDR2 is ANQGSEA in the germline V gene. The CDR3: CSVVGLVNTGELFF. CDR3 nucleotide sequence: TGCAGCGTGGTGGGACTAGTGAACACCGGGGAGCTGTTTTTT.

The chain carries TRBV25-1 and TRBJ2-1; D may be TRBD2 (6 bases). The germline gives CDR1 MGHDK, CDR2 SYGVNS. V was trimmed by 7 bases and J by 5 bases, leaving 18 bases between them. The length of the CDR3 is 15 residues. CDR3 region: CASKAGTSLNNEQFF. CDR3 nucleotide sequence: TGTGCCAGCAAAGCCGGGACTTCCCTTAACAATGAGCAGTTCTTC.

CDR3 coding DNA: TGCGCCAGCAGCCAAGAGGCGACAGGGGGGTTCGAGCAGTACTTC. Its translation: CASSQEATGGFEQYF. The chain couples TRBV4-1 to TRBJ2-7; 9 bases line up with TRBD1. Trimming at V came to 0 bases and at J to 6 bases, leaving 6 bases not matched to a gene. CDR1 is MGHRA and CDR2 is YSYEKL in the germline V gene. The CDR3 totals 15 residues.

J is TRBJ1-2 and V is TRBV10-3, with D possibly matching TRBD1 (5 bases). Germline V gene lookup returns CDR1 ENHRY and CDR2 SYGVKD. V gave up 3 bases and J gave up 7 bases, with 24 bases separating them. CDR3 length: 17 amino acids. CDR3 protein: CAISDLDAGFRESGYTF. The CDR3 bases are TGTGCCATCAGTGATTTGGATGCCGGGTTCAGGGAGAGTGGCTACACCTTC.

The chain recombines TRBV5-1 with TRBJ2-3; 9 bases line up with TRBD1. The CDR3 has 16 residues. Trimming at V came to 4 bases and at J to 4 bases, leaving 10 bases not matched to a gene. The germline CDR1 and CDR2 sequences are SGHRS and YFSETQ. CDR3 in DNA: TGCGCCAGCAGCCCGATGACAGGGGGGGTCGCAGATACGCAGTATTTT. This codes for CASSPMTGGVADTQYF.

The V call is TRBV6-5, the J call TRBJ2-1, with no clear D. The germline V gene has CDR1 MNHEY and CDR2 SVGAGI. The CDR3 has 14 amino acids. The V gene lost 2 bases and the J gene lost 1 base, with 6 bases spanning the gap. CDR3 amino acids: CASSYVGSYNEQFF. CDR3 DNA: TGTGCCAGCAGTTACGTGGGTTCCTACAATGAGCAGTTCTTC.

V usage is TRBV27 and J usage is TRBJ2-7; 9 bases align to TRBD2. V was pared by 6 bases and J by 5 bases, with 11 bases of the junction left unmatched. Germline lookup yields CDR1 MNHEY and CDR2 SMNVEV (reference sequence). The CDR3 extends over 15 amino acids. The CDR3 is CASSSRIAGENEQYF. The CDR3 nucleotides are TGTGCCAGCAGCTCCCGGATAGCGGGAGAGAACGAGCAGTACTTC.

V usage is TRBV6-6 and J usage is TRBJ2-2; 10 bases line up with TRBD1. V gave up 5 bases and J gave up 7 bases; unmatched junction bases: 4. CDR1 MNHNY and CDR2 SVGAGI come from the germline V gene (reference sequence). The CDR3 runs 14 residues. CDR3 coding DNA: TGTGCCAGCAGTACCCGGGACAGGGGCGGGGAGCTGTTTTTT. This encodes CASSTRDRGGELFF.